The present T cell receptor beta chain was sequenced within a study of blood T cell repertoires in COVID-19. Study details: T cells, B-cell-depleted T cells, or PBMCs provided the cDNA or gDNA that served as material.

V was clipped by 2 bases and J by 0 bases; unmatched bases: 4. The length of the CDR3 is 17 residues. Germline values: CDR1 SGHTA, CDR2 FQGNSA. Only one count was recorded for this clone. The recovered donors of Cohort 3 showed two negative PCRs, clearance, or symptom resolution. Original analysis: Amplification of reference gene primers provided the estimated nucleated cell counts. The data were produced by immunoSEQ multiplex PCR, yet TCRdb's version contains in-frame clones alone and is incomplete. That table is the source of V, J and clone size, and D and trimming were worked out from the DNA. Here the sample spans some 330,000 clones, 70% to 90% being singletons.

The specimen was PBMCs or T cells enriched from blood (not recorded which). The clonotype comes from a man aged 25-45 years who had recovered from COVID-19. V and J are TRBV7-2 and TRBJ1-5; 10 nucleotides line up with TRBD1. The CDR3 DNA sequence: TGTGCCAGCAGCTTACTGGGACAGGGGTATAGCAATCAGCCCCAGCATTTT. It yields the protein CASSLLGQGYSNQPQHF.